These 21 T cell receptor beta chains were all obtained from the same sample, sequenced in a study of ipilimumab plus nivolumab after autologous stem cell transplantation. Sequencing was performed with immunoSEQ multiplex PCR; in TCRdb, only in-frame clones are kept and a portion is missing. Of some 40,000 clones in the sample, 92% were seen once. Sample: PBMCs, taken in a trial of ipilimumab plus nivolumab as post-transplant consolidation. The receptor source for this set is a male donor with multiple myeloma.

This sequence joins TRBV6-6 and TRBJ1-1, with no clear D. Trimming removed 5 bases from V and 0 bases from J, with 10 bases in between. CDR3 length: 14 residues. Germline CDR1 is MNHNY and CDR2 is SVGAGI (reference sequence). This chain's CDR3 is CASSSEVLNTEAFF. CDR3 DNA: TGTGCCAGCAGTAGCGAGGTCTTGAACACTGAAGCTTTCTTT.

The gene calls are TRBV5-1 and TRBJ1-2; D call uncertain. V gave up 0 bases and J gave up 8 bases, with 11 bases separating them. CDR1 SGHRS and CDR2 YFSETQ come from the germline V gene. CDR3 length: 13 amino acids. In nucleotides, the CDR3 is TGCGCCAGCAGCTTGGACGGGGATGGAGGCTACACCTTC. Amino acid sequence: CASSLDGDGGYTF.

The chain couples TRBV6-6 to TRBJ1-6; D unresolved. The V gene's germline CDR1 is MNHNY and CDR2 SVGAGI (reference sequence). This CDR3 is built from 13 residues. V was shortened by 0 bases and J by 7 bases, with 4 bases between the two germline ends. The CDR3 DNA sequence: TGTGCCAGCAGTTACTCAGGCAATTCACCCCTCCACTTT. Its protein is CASSYSGNSPLHF.

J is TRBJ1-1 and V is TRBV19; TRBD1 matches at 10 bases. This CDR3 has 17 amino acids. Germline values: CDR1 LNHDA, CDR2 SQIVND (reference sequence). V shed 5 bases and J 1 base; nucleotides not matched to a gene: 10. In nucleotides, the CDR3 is TGTGCCAGTAGTCGCCCGGACAGGGGGTTAGGGAACACTGAAGCTTTCTTT. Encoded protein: CASSRPDRGLGNTEAFF.

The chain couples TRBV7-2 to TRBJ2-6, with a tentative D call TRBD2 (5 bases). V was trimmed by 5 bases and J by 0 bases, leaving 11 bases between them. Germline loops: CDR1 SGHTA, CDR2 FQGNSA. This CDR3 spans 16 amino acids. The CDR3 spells CASSPRTGSGANVLTF. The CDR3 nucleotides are TGTGCCAGCAGCCCAAGGACTGGCTCTGGGGCCAACGTCCTGACTTTC. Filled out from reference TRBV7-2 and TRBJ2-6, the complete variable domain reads GAGVSQSPSNKVTEKGKDVELRCDPISGHTALYWYRQSLGQGLEFLIYFQGNSAPDKSGLPSDRFSAERTGGSVSTLTIQRTQQEDSAVYLCASSPRTGSGANVLTFGAGSRLTVL.

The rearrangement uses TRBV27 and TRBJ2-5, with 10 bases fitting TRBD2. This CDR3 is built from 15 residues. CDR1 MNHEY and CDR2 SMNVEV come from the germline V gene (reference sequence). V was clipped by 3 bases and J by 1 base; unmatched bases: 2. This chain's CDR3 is CASSLLAGVQETQYF. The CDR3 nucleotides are TGTGCCAGCAGTTTGCTAGCGGGAGTCCAAGAGACCCAGTACTTC.

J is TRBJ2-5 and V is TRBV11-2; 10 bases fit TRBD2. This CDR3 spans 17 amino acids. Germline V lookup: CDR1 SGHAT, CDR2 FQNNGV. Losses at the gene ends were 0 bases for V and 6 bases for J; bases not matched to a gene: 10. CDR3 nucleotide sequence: TGTGCCAGCAGCTTAGATTGTGGGACTAGCGTAGTTAAGACCCAGTACTTC. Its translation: CASSLDCGTSVVKTQYF.

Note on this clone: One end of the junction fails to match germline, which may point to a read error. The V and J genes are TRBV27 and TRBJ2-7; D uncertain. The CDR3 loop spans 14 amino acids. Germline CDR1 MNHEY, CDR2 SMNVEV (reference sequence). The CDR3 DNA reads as TGTGCCAGCAGTTTAAGAGGCACCTCCCACGAGCAGTACTTC. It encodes CASSLRGTSHEQYF.

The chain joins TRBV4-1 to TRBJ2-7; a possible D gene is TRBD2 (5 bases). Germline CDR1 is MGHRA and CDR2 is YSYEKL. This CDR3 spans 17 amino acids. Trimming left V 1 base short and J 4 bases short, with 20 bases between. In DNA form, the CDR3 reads TGCGCCAGCAGCCAAGGCTCGGTAGGCGCGGGTCCTTACGAGCAGTACTTC. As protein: CASSQGSVGAGPYEQYF.

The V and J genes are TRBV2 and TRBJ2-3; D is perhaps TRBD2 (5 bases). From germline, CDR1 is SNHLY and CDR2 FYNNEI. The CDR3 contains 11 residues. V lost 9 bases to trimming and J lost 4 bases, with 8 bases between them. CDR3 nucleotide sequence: TGTGCCAGTGCGGGCGCAGATACGCAGTATTTT. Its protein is CASAGADTQYF.

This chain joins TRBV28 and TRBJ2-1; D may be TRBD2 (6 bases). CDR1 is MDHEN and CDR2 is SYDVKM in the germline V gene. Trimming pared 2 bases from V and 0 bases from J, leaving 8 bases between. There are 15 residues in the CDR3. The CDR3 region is CASSLPGSSYNEQFF. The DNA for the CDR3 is TGTGCCAGCAGTTTACCCGGGAGCTCCTACAATGAGCAGTTCTTC.

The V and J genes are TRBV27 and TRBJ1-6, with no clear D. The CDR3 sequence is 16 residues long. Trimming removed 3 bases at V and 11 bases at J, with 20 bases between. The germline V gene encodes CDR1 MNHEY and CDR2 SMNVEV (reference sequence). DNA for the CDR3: TGTGCCAGCAGTTTCTCCCGGGAGCCCCGTCAGACACCCCTCCACTTT. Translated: CASSFSREPRQTPLHF.

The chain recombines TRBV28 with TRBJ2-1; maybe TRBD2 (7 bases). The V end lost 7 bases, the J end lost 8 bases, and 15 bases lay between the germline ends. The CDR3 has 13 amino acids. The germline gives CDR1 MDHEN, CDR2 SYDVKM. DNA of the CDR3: TGTGCCAGCACCTCGGGGGGCATAGATGAGCAGTTCTTC. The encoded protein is CASTSGGIDEQFF.

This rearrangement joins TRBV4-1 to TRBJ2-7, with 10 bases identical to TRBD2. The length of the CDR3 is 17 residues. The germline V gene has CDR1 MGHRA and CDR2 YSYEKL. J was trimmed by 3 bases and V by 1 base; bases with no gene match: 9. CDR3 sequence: CASSQGRGSGRNYEQYF. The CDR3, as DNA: TGCGCCAGCAGCCAAGGTAGGGGTAGCGGGAGGAACTACGAGCAGTACTTC.

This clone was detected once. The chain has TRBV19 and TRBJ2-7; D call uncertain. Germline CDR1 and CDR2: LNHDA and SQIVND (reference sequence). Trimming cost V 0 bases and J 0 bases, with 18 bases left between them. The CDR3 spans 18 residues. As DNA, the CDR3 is TGTGCCAGTAGTATAGAAGGTCGGTCGGACGCGAGCTCCTACGAGCAGTACTTC. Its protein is CASSIEGRSDASSYEQYF.

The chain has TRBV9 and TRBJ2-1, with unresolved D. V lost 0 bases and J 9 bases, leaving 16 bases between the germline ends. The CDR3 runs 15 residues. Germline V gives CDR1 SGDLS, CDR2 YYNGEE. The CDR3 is CASSVESRIRSEQFF. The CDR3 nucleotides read TGTGCCAGCAGCGTAGAGTCTAGAATTCGTAGTGAGCAGTTCTTC.

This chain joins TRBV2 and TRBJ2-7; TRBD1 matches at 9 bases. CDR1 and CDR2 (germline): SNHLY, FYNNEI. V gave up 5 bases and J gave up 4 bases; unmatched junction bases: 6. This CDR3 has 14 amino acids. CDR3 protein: CASSPGQGLYEQYF. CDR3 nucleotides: TGTGCCAGCAGTCCGGGACAGGGACTTTACGAGCAGTACTTC.

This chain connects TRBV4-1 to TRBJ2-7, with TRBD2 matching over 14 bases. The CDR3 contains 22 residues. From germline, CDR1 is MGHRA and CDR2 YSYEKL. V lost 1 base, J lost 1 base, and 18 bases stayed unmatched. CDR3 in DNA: TGCGCCAGCAGCCAAGTAACGAGGGGACGGGGACTAGCGGGGGAGTTATCCTACGAGCAGTACTTC. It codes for CASSQVTRGRGLAGELSYEQYF.

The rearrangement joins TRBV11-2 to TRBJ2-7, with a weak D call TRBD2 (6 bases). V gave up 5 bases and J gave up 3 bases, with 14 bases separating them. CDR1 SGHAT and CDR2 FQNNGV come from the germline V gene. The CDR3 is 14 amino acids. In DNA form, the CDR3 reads TGTGCCAGCAGCAGACTAGGGGCAGACTACGAGCAGTACTTC. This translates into CASSRLGADYEQYF.

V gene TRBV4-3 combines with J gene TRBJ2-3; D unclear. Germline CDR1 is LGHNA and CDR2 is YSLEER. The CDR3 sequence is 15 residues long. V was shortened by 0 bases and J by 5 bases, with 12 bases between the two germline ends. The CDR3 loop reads CASSQDRVGVDTQYF. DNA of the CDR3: TGCGCCAGCAGCCAAGACCGGGTTGGGGTAGATACGCAGTATTTT.

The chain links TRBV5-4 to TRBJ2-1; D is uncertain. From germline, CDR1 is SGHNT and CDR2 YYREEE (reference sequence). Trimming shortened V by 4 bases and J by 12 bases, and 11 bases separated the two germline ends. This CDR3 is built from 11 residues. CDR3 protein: CASSGSGRQFF. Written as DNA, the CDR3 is TGTGCCAGCAGCGGTTCCGGTCGGCAGTTCTTC.